Each of the 14 T cell receptor beta chains below was sequenced from the same sample in a study of CD8 T cells in Susac syndrome. It was with random hexamers that 0.5 to 1 ug RNA was reverse transcribed. Each CDR3 protein is one row after TCRdb ran MiXCR on the immunoSEQ multiplex PCR reads. The repertoire consists of about 240,000 distinct CDR3 sequences, with around 96% occurring once and the leading ten covering about 0.094%. The sample was CD4+ T cells from PBMCs. Receptor source: a human donor with Susac syndrome.

V is TRBV30 and J is TRBJ2-7; D possibly corresponds to TRBD1 (6 bases). V was shortened by 0 bases and J by 9 bases, with 12 bases between the two germline ends. Germline CDR1 reads GTSNPN; CDR2 reads SVGIG (reference sequence). This CDR3 has 12 residues. The CDR3 reads CAWSVGGELQYF. In DNA, the CDR3 is TGTGCCTGGAGTGTAGGGGGAGAGCTGCAGTACTTC. Filled out from reference TRBV30 and TRBJ2-7, the complete variable domain reads SQTIHQWPATLVQPVGSPLSLECTVEGTSNPNLYWYRQAAGRGLQLLFYSVGIGQISSEVPQNLSASRPQDRQFILSSKKLLLSDSGFYLCAWSVGGELQYFGPGTRLTVT.

The rearrangement joins TRBV27 to TRBJ2-5; TRBD1 aligns across 8 bases. The CDR3 runs 14 residues. V shed 2 bases, J shed 5 bases, and the junction held 4 bases outside the gene matches. Germline V gene data show CDR1 as MNHEY and CDR2 as SMNVEV (reference sequence). CDR3 loop: CASSLAGGDETQYF. CDR3 nucleotides: TGTGCCAGCAGTTTAGCAGGGGGCGATGAGACCCAGTACTTC.

The chain links TRBV12-3 or TRBV12-4 to TRBJ2-7; 8 bases are a match to TRBD2. The CDR3 totals 15 residues. V lost 6 bases and J lost 5; bases outside the gene matches: 12. In DNA, the CDR3 is TGTGCCAGCAGCAATCCACCGGGAGGGCACCACGAGCAGTACTTC. Protein: CASSNPPGGHHEQYF.

The rearrangement joins TRBV21-1 to TRBJ1-2; the D call in the table, TRBD1, was not verified against the DNA. TRBV21-1 is a pseudogene. This CDR3 comprises 17 residues. The CDR3 sequence is CASSKGISDRGIYGYTF. CDR3 nucleotides: TGTGCCAGCAGCAAGGGGATCTCAGACAGGGGGATCTATGGCTACACCTTC.

V usage is TRBV4-1 and J usage is TRBJ1-5; D uncertain. CDR1 MGHRA and CDR2 YSYEKL come from the germline V gene. The CDR3 is 15 residues long. Trimming pared 4 bases from V and 2 bases from J, leaving 12 bases between. The CDR3 here is CASSRNLVGNQPQHF. The CDR3 bases are TGCGCCAGCAGCCGCAACCTCGTCGGCAATCAGCCCCAGCATTTT.

The J gene is TRBJ2-1, the V gene TRBV3-1; 7 bases line up with TRBD2. The J segment lost 7 bases and the V segment lost 10 bases, leaving 13 bases of the junction unmatched. The CDR3 consists of 14 residues. CDR1 and CDR2 from the germline V gene are LGHDT and YNNKEL (reference sequence). The CDR3 loop is CATTGRERRNEQFF. CDR3 bases: TGTGCCACCACGGGGCGGGAGCGTCGTAATGAGCAGTTCTTC.

The chain couples TRBV15 to TRBJ2-2; 7 bases line up with TRBD1. This CDR3 is built from 18 residues. Germline assignment: CDR1 LNHNV and CDR2 YYDKDF (reference sequence). V lost 1 base, J lost 3 bases, and 11 bases stayed unmatched. As DNA, the CDR3 is TGTGCCACCAGCAGAGTAACAGGGGTCCTACGGTACACCGGGGAGCTGTTTTTT. As protein: CATSRVTGVLRYTGELFF.

The chain uses TRBV20-1 and TRBJ1-1; 10 positions agree with TRBD1. With V trimmed by 5 bases and J by 9 bases, 9 bases remained unmatched. Germline loops: CDR1 DFQATT, CDR2 SNEGSKA (reference sequence). The CDR3 covers 13 residues. CDR3 residues: CSAEIRQGAKAFF. CDR3 in DNA: TGCAGTGCTGAGATTCGACAGGGGGCGAAAGCTTTCTTT.

The chain employs TRBV29-1 and TRBJ2-5, with a tentative D call TRBD1 (6 bases). CDR3 length: 15 amino acids. Germline V gene sequence: CDR1 SQVTM, CDR2 ANQGSEA. Trimming took 1 base from V and 2 from J, leaving 14 bases between them. CDR3 loop: CSVEVKGVVQETQYF. The CDR3 bases are TGCAGCGTTGAAGTAAAGGGGGTAGTTCAAGAGACCCAGTACTTC.

V gene TRBV20-1 combines with J gene TRBJ2-7, with D hard to call. In germline, CDR1 is DFQATT, CDR2 SNEGSKA (reference sequence). V gave up 5 bases and J gave up 2 bases, with 16 bases separating them. The CDR3 has 14 amino acids. The CDR3 loop is CSAQRRVPPYEQYF. In DNA, the CDR3 is TGCAGTGCTCAACGTCGGGTGCCCCCCTACGAGCAGTACTTC.

The chain joins TRBV28 to TRBJ2-7; D unclear. This CDR3 spans 12 amino acids. The germline gives CDR1 MDHEN, CDR2 SYDVKM. V dropped 6 bases and J dropped 3 bases, with 9 bases sitting between them. In DNA form, the CDR3 reads TGTGCCAGCAGCCCGACACTCTACGAGCAGTACTTC. Protein sequence: CASSPTLYEQYF. Supplemented by reference TRBV28 and TRBJ2-7, the full variable domain reads DVKVTQSSRYLVKRTGEKVFLECVQDMDHENMFWYRQDPGLGLRLIYFSYDVKMKEKGDIPEGYSVSREKKERFSLILESASTNQTSMYLCASSPTLYEQYFGPGTRLTVT.

J is TRBJ2-1 and V is TRBV25-1; a possible D gene is TRBD2 (5 bases). Trimming removed 2 bases from V and 12 bases from J, with 14 bases in between. This CDR3 spans 13 amino acids. Germline V gene lookup returns CDR1 MGHDK and CDR2 SYGVNS. CDR3 coding DNA: TGTGCCAGCAGTGAAGCGACTAAACATAGGCAGTTCTTC. Its protein product is CASSEATKHRQFF.

CDR3 nucleotides: TGTGCCAGCAGCATCGCCGGGGGTTACCAAGAGACCCAGTACTTC. Its protein product is CASSIAGGYQETQYF. The chain links TRBV5-6 to TRBJ2-5; D possibly corresponds to TRBD2 (6 bases). V was cut by 4 bases and J by 0 bases, with 13 bases left in between. This CDR3 region has 15 residues. Germline-derived CDR1 and CDR2 are SGHDT and YYEEEE.

The chain carries TRBV4-2 and TRBJ2-7; D may correspond to TRBD1 or TRBD2 (5 bases each). V gave up 1 base and J gave up 3 bases, with 10 bases separating them. The germline V gene encodes CDR1 LGHNA and CDR2 YNFKEQ. The CDR3 length is 14 residues. This CDR3 reads CASSQVGDGYEQYF. DNA for the CDR3: TGTGCCAGCAGCCAAGTGGGGGACGGCTACGAGCAGTACTTC.